The 5 T cell receptor beta chains presented below share a single source sample, sequenced in a study of cytomegalovirus exposure and HLA in healthy donors. The PCR ran on 60 Vbeta and 13 Jbeta primers. The method was immunoSEQ multiplex PCR; TCRdb's version includes in-frame clones alone and lacks a portion of them. The sample yields more than 95,000 clones, around three quarters seen once. Material for sequencing was PBMCs. These receptor sequences come from a young woman in good health and CMV-seropositive.

This clone was seen a few times. V is TRBV6-5 and J is TRBJ1-4; D not certain. V lost 2 bases and J 8 bases, leaving 6 bases between the germline ends. Per the germline V gene, CDR1 is MNHEY and CDR2 is SVGAGI. This CDR3 region has 12 residues. The DNA of the CDR3 is TGTGCCAGCAGTTACGGCGGGGAAAAACTGTTTTTT. It translates to CASSYGGEKLFF.

This clone was observed a few times. This rearrangement joins TRBV28 to TRBJ2-3, with TRBD1 identical over 8 bases. The trim removed 5 bases at V and 5 bases at J, leaving 3 bases unmatched. Germline V lookup: CDR1 MDHEN, CDR2 SYDVKM. This CDR3 is built from 13 residues. The CDR3 protein is CASSRQGRDTQYF. CDR3 bases: TGTGCCAGCAGTCGACAGGGGAGAGATACGCAGTATTTT.

The rearrangement links TRBV10-2 to TRBJ1-4, with D perhaps matching TRBD1 (5 bases). This CDR3 has 17 amino acids. Between the trimmed V and J ends, which lost 2 bases and 4 bases, there was a span of 17 bases. Germline loops: CDR1 WSHSY, CDR2 SAAADI. CDR3 sequence: CASSEGASAGINEKLFF. In nucleotides, the CDR3 is TGCGCCAGCAGTGAGGGGGCCAGCGCGGGGATTAATGAAAAACTGTTTTTT.

The V gene is TRBV28, the J gene TRBJ1-1; D unresolved. V shed 7 bases and J shed 6 bases, with 24 bases lying between them. This CDR3 is built from 16 residues. Germline lookup yields CDR1 MDHEN and CDR2 SYDVKM. CDR3 sequence: CASTGTGYSTRAEAFF. CDR3 nucleotide sequence: TGTGCCAGCACCGGAACGGGATACTCTACGAGGGCTGAAGCTTTCTTT.

This clone has just a few counts. J is TRBJ1-1 and V is TRBV6-1; perhaps TRBD1 as D (5 bases). CDR1 MNHNS and CDR2 SASEGT come from the germline V gene. Trimming left V 5 bases short and J 2 bases short, with 12 bases between. This CDR3 has 14 amino acids. The CDR3 sequence: CASSPWTSNTEAFF. In DNA, the CDR3 is TGTGCCAGCAGTCCATGGACAAGCAACACTGAAGCTTTCTTT.